This TCR beta chain was profiled in a study of T cell responses to AZD1222 COVID-19 vaccine. The table came from immunoSEQ multiplex PCR; TCRdb's copy has only in-frame clones and leaves some out. The profile shows around 130,000 clones, 88% of them singletons. There are 18 residues in the CDR3. V was pared by 1 base and J by 1 base, with 15 bases between. In germline, CDR1 is SGHDT, CDR2 YYEEEE. The sequenced sample was peripheral blood, obtained 28 days after the second AZD1222 dose. V and J are TRBV5-6 and TRBJ1-6; D is possibly TRBD1 (6 bases). The TCR comes from an adult who received the AZD1222 COVID-19 vaccine. The CDR3 loop is CASSLSLQGSSYNSPLHF. CDR3 nucleotide sequence: TGTGCCAGCAGCTTGTCTTTACAGGGATCGTCCTATAATTCACCCCTCCACTTT.